Listed below are T cell receptor beta chains from one sample, sequenced in a study of blood T cell repertoires in COVID-19. Assay: immunoSEQ multiplex PCR; the TCRdb copy retains only in-frame clones and omits some. Of 220,000 or so clones listed, around nine tenths are singletons. The sequenced sample consisted of peripheral blood. These receptors all stem from a man in his sixties who had recovered from COVID-19. CDR3s include the opening cysteine and the closing phenylalanine or tryptophan. Each record gives: D gene, J gene, clone size, V gene, CDR3 DNA, CDR3 protein. The D gene is left open where the match is weak. Size is omitted from some rows. Given values are once, few, many or a class for expanded clones.

- TRBJ2-2 - TRBV5-1 TGCGCCAGCAGCTTGGCACTAGTTAAAAACCCCGGGGAGCTGTTTTTT CASSLALVKNPGELFF
TRBD2 TRBJ2-1 once TRBV6-1 TGTGCCAGCAGTGTCATTTCCGGACTAGCGGGGGGGCAGAATGAGCAGTTCTTC CASSVISGLAGGQNEQFF
- TRBJ2-1 - TRBV7-8 TGTGCCAGCAGCTTACGTACTACAGGGCCCAGCTACAATGAGCAGTTCTTC CASSLRTTGPSYNEQFF
TRBD1 TRBJ2-5 once TRBV10-3 TGTGCCACCGGCGGGACAGGCTACTCCCAGTACTTC CATGGTGYSQYF
- TRBJ2-1 - TRBV18 TGTGCCAGCTCAAAGCAGCGGGCAGATGAGCAGTTCTTC CASSKQRADEQFF
- TRBJ2-7 - TRBV3-1/TRBV3-2 TGTGCCAGCAGCCAAGAATCTGTCTCCTACGAGCAGTACTTC CASSQESVSYEQYF
- TRBJ1-2 - TRBV5-6 TGTGCCAGCAGCTTGGTAGCCAGGGAGGATGGCTACACCTTC CASSLVAREDGYTF
- TRBJ2-3 - TRBV28 TGTGCCAGCAGTTCCCCCCCGGGGGCAGATACGCAGTATTTT CASSSPPGADTQYF
TRBD2 TRBJ2-7 - TRBV7-3 TGTGCCAGCAGCTTAACAGCGGGACCCTACGAGCAGTACTTC CASSLTAGPYEQYF
- TRBJ2-1 - TRBV7-9 TGTGCCAGCAGCTTAGAAGCAGGGGTTGGGAGCTCCTACAATGAGCAGTTCTTC CASSLEAGVGSSYNEQFF
- TRBJ1-3 - TRBV7-8 TGTGCCAGCAGCTTAGGGGCAATCGGAGGGGTGAGCTCTGGAAACACCATATATTTT CASSLGAIGGVSSGNTIYF
- TRBJ1-5 many TRBV15 TGTGCCACCAGCAGAGGGGGGGGGCTGTCGCCCCAGCATTTT CATSRGGGLSPQHF
- TRBJ2-5 - TRBV3-1/TRBV3-2 TGTGCCAGCAGCCAAGACAGGAGGGTGGGGGAGACCCAGTACTTC CASSQDRRVGETQYF
- TRBJ1-5 - TRBV6-2/TRBV6-3 TGTGCCAGCAGTATAGAACAGCCTTACGGGCCCCAGCATTTT CASSIEQPYGPQHF
- TRBJ2-3 many TRBV7-8 TGTGCCAGCAGCTTGCTTATGGCCTCGACAGATACGCAGTATTTT CASSLLMASTDTQYF
TRBD2 TRBJ2-1 - TRBV19 TGTGCCAGTGTATTAGCGGGAGGTAATGAGCAGTTCTTC CASVLAGGNEQFF
- TRBJ2-1 - TRBV3-1/TRBV3-2 TGTGCCAGCAGCCAGTCCTTGGGGAGGCAGTTCTTC CASSQSLGRQFF
TRBD1 TRBJ1-6 - TRBV28 TGTGCCAGCAGAAGACAGGGTCAATCACCCCTCCACTTT CASRRQGQSPLHF
TRBD2 TRBJ2-3 - TRBV27 TGTGCCAGCAGAGCTAGCGGGAGAACAGATACGCAGTATTTT CASRASGRTDTQYF
- TRBJ2-3 - TRBV3-1/TRBV3-2 TGTGCCAGCAGCCACCTCTACACAGATACGCAGTATTTT CASSHLYTDTQYF
TRBD2 TRBJ2-3 - TRBV18 TGTGCCAGCTCACCGGGTAGCGGGGTGCAGACAGATACGCAGTATTTT CASSPGSGVQTDTQYF
TRBD2 TRBJ2-3 - TRBV24-1 TGTGCCACCTCCGGGGGGGGAGATACGCAGTATTTT CATSGGGDTQYF
- TRBJ2-5 - TRBV7-2 TGTGCCAGCGCAAGGGCTGGGGGCGGGGAGACCCAGTACTTC CASARAGGGETQYF
- TRBJ2-1 - TRBV4-3 TGCGCCAGCAGCCAAGTGGGGCATGAGCAGTTCTTC CASSQVGHEQFF
TRBD2 TRBJ2-7 few TRBV6-1 TGTGCCAGCAGTGAAACCTGGGGTAGCGGGGTCTACGAGCAGTACTTC CASSETWGSGVYEQYF
- TRBJ2-1 - TRBV12-5 TGTGCTAGTGGTTTGGAGGGGGGGTTAATAACCTACAATGAGCAGTTCTTC CASGLEGGLITYNEQFF
- TRBJ2-7 - TRBV4-1 TGCGCCAGCAGCCAAGAGGCAAGTTACCTCTACGAGCAGTACTTC CASSQEASYLYEQYF
TRBD1 TRBJ1-1 - TRBV6-5 TGTGCCAGCAGCCGCGGACAGGGAGGCACTGAAGCTTTCTTT CASSRGQGGTEAFF
TRBD1 TRBJ2-7 - TRBV5-1 TGCGCCAGCAGCTCGGGGAGGACAGGGGCGTACGAGCAGTACTTC CASSSGRTGAYEQYF
TRBD2 TRBJ2-1 - TRBV6-4 TGTGCCAGCAGTGACTCTGCGGGGGGGCTAAATGAGCAGTTCTTC CASSDSAGGLNEQFF
- TRBJ2-7 - TRBV4-1 TGCGCCAGCAGCCAAGAAGGGACACAATTACCCTACGAGCAGTACTTC CASSQEGTQLPYEQYF
- TRBJ1-1 - TRBV18 TGTGCCAGCTCAACCGGGGGGGCCGGGAACACTGAAGCTTTCTTT CASSTGGAGNTEAFF
- TRBJ2-5 - TRBV23-1 TGCGCCAGCAGTCAATATCACAGAGAAGAGACCCAGTACTTC CASSQYHREETQYF
- TRBJ1-5 - TRBV7-9 TGTGCCAGCAGCGCCCAGGGGATCTTAGGGGATCAGCCCCAGCATTTT CASSAQGILGDQPQHF
- TRBJ2-7 - TRBV6-1 TGTGCCAGCAGTCCCTGGGGAGGTCGCAGTGAGCAGTACTTC CASSPWGGRSEQYF
- TRBJ1-2 - TRBV7-2 TGTGCCAGCAGCTTAGCGCCGGGTTTTAACTATGGCTACACCTTC CASSLAPGFNYGYTF
TRBD2 TRBJ2-7 few TRBV29-1 TGCAGCGTTGGGACTAGCGGGGGGTACGAGCAGTACTTC CSVGTSGGYEQYF
- TRBJ1-5 few TRBV19 TGTGCCAGTAGTATCCAGGGAGGGCAGCCCCAGCATTTT CASSIQGGQPQHF